The clone carrying this T cell receptor (beta chain) showed up just once. Using immunoSEQ multiplex PCR, the repertoire was profiled, and TCRdb retains in-frame clones only, with some absent. The sample yields about 140,000 clones, about four fifths seen once. This CDR3 is 16 amino acids long. Germline CDR1 is SGHDT and CDR2 is YYEEEE. Losses at the gene ends were 3 bases for V and 5 bases for J; bases not matched to a gene: 7. This sample was included in a study of blood T cell repertoires in COVID-19. The chain recombines TRBV5-6 with TRBJ2-3; TRBD2 matches 12 bases. The source of this sequence is a man aged 80 or over with acute or convalescent COVID-19. Sample: peripheral blood. The CDR3 sequence is CASSSPSGGVQDTQYF. The CDR3 region has the DNA TGTGCCAGCAGCTCCCCTAGCGGGGGGGTTCAAGATACGCAGTATTTT.